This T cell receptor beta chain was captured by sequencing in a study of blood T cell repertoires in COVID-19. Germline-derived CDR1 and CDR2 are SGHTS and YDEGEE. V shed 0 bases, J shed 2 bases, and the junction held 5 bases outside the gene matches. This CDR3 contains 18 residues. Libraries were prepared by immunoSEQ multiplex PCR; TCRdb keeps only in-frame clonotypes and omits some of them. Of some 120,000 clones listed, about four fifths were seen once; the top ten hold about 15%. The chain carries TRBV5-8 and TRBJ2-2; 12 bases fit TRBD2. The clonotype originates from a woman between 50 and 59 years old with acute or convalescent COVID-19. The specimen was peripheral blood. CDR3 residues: CASSLGRLAGVNTGELFF. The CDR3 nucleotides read TGTGCCAGCAGCTTGGGGCGACTAGCGGGGGTCAACACCGGGGAGCTGTTTTTT.